These T cell receptor beta chains were read from a single sample in a study of OX40 agonist ivuxolimab in advanced cancers. This table comes from immunoSEQ multiplex PCR, and its TCRdb copy is limited to in-frame clones, with some not included. The sample carries approximately 84,000 clones, about 88% recorded once. The sequences come from CD4+ or CD8+ T cells sorted from blood, collected in a trial of the OX40 agonist ivuxolimab. These receptors were taken from an adult with an advanced solid tumor such as melanoma, head and neck, liver or kidney cancer. The CDR3 runs from the conserved cysteine through the conserved F or W. The order of the fields is V gene, clone size, J gene, D gene, CDR3 protein, CDR3 DNA. A D gene is named only where the DNA matches it firmly. A row's size may be missing; if present it is once, few, many or a size class.

>TRBV28|-|TRBJ1-2|-
CASSTPGQFYGYTF
TGTGCCAGCAGTACTCCCGGGCAGTTCTATGGCTACACCTTC
>TRBV6-1|-|TRBJ2-2|-
CAILRGTNTGELFF
TGTGCCATCCTCAGGGGTACGAACACCGGGGAGCTGTTTTTT
>TRBV30|few|TRBJ1-3|-
CAWREPSGNTIYF
TGTGCCTGGAGGGAGCCCTCTGGAAACACCATATATTTT
>TRBV2|-|TRBJ2-1|-
CASRGQQGGTYNEQFF
TGTGCCAGCAGGGGCCAACAGGGAGGGACCTACAATGAGCAGTTCTTC
>TRBV2|-|TRBJ1-6|-
CASRVQGHSPLHF
TGTGCCAGCAGGGTACAGGGTCATTCACCCCTCCACTTT
>TRBV28|-|TRBJ2-1|TRBD2
CASSPIGLAGYNEQFF
TGTGCCAGCAGTCCCATAGGGCTAGCGGGATACAATGAGCAGTTCTTC
>TRBV5-1|-|TRBJ2-1|-
CASSGGGNEQFF
TGCGCCAGCAGCGGGGGAGGCAATGAGCAGTTCTTC
>TRBV7-9|few|TRBJ1-1|-
CASSLDGGWGEAFF
TGTGCCAGCAGCTTAGACGGCGGCTGGGGTGAAGCTTTCTTT
>TRBV4-1|-|TRBJ2-5|TRBD2
CASSQDPRGTSGSRETQYF
TGCGCCAGCAGCCAAGATCCCAGGGGGACTAGCGGGAGTAGGGAGACCCAGTACTTC
>TRBV7-9|-|TRBJ2-5|TRBD1
CASSLARGTGLGETQYF
TGTGCCAGCAGCTTAGCGCGCGGGACAGGGTTGGGGGAGACCCAGTACTTC
>TRBV18|-|TRBJ1-3|-
CASSPPGISGGNTIYF
TGTGCCAGCTCACCACCGGGAATCTCAGGTGGAAACACCATATATTTT
>TRBV4-1|-|TRBJ2-5|-
CASSQDSQTSSAETQYF
TGCGCCAGCAGCCAAGATTCCCAGACTAGTTCCGCAGAGACCCAGTACTTC
>TRBV11-2|-|TRBJ2-3|-
CASSHLAISSTDTQYF
TGTGCCAGCAGCCATTTGGCGATTTCTAGCACAGATACGCAGTATTTT
>TRBV7-9|-|TRBJ1-1|TRBD1
CASSPWDRGGRENTEAFF
TGTGCCAGCAGCCCCTGGGACAGGGGGGGGCGAGAGAACACTGAAGCTTTCTTT
>TRBV6-6|-|TRBJ2-1|TRBD2
CASRPRQRGDYNEQFF
TGTGCCAGCAGACCCCGTCAGCGGGGGGACTACAATGAGCAGTTCTTC
>TRBV5-1|-|TRBJ2-1|TRBD2
CASSFSSGSYNEQFF
TGCGCCAGCAGCTTCTCTAGCGGGAGCTACAATGAGCAGTTCTTC
>TRBV5-5|-|TRBJ2-4|-
CASSPYPRGPRGDIQYF
TGTGCCAGCAGCCCCTACCCTAGGGGGCCTAGGGGGGACATTCAGTACTTC
>TRBV11-2|-|TRBJ1-3|-
CASSSGTSGNTIYF
TGTGCCAGCAGCTCGGGGACCTCTGGAAACACCATATATTTT
>TRBV30|-|TRBJ2-1|-
CACDEGGGKYNEQFF
TGTGCCTGTGACGAGGGAGGGGGAAAATACAATGAGCAGTTCTTC
>TRBV7-2|-|TRBJ1-5|-
CASKGPYSNQPQHF
TGTGCCAGCAAAGGACCCTATAGCAATCAGCCCCAGCATTTT
>TRBV2|once|TRBJ1-2|TRBD1
CATSQGNYGYTF
TGTGCCACCTCACAGGGGAACTATGGCTACACCTTC
>TRBV7-9|-|TRBJ1-5|TRBD1
CASSTGQEGRQPQHF
TGTGCCAGCAGCACGGGACAGGAGGGACGTCAGCCCCAGCATTTT
>TRBV20-1|-|TRBJ2-1|-
CSARQSNEQFF
TGCAGTGCTAGGCAAAGTAATGAGCAGTTCTTC
>TRBV18|-|TRBJ1-2|TRBD1
CASSLVQGAQDGYTF
TGTGCCAGCTCACTGGTCCAGGGGGCACAGGATGGCTACACCTTC
>TRBV5-1|-|TRBJ2-7|TRBD2
CASSWAGGEQYF
TGCGCCAGCAGCTGGGCGGGAGGTGAGCAGTACTTC
>TRBV7-9|-|TRBJ1-4|-
CASRADEKLFF
TGTGCCAGCAGGGCAGATGAAAAACTGTTTTTT
>TRBV5-4|-|TRBJ1-2|-
CASSLESWGENYGYTF
TGTGCCAGCAGCTTGGAATCTTGGGGGGAAAACTATGGCTACACCTTC
>TRBV5-6|-|TRBJ2-7|-
CASSLKSSYEQYF
TGTGCCAGCAGCTTGAAGAGCTCCTACGAGCAGTACTTC
>TRBV30|-|TRBJ2-7|-
CAWVGQLGSYEQYF
TGTGCCTGGGTGGGCCAACTTGGATCCTACGAGCAGTACTTC
>TRBV2|once|TRBJ1-5|TRBD1
CASRMDRGSNQPQHF
TGTGCCAGCAGGATGGACAGGGGTAGCAATCAGCCCCAGCATTTT
>TRBV2|-|TRBJ2-5|-
CASSGGVWETQYF
TGTGCCAGCAGTGGGGGGGTTTGGGAGACCCAGTACTTC
>TRBV11-2|-|TRBJ2-7|-
CASSFWDWVGEQYF
TGTGCCAGCAGCTTTTGGGACTGGGTGGGCGAGCAGTACTTC
>TRBV10-3|once|TRBJ2-7|TRBD2
CAISESGLAGVSYEQYF
TGTGCCATCAGTGAGTCCGGGCTAGCGGGAGTCTCCTACGAGCAGTACTTC
>TRBV11-3|-|TRBJ2-2|TRBD2
CASSLESGTSGNTGELFF
TGTGCCAGCAGTTTGGAATCCGGGACTAGCGGGAACACCGGGGAGCTGTTTTTT
>TRBV5-1|-|TRBJ2-1|-
CASSGDGGSYNEQFF
TGCGCCAGCAGCGGCGACGGGGGATCCTACAATGAGCAGTTCTTC
>TRBV6-4|few|TRBJ1-6|-
CASRDTNRDSPLHF
TGTGCCAGCAGGGACACAAACAGGGATTCACCCCTCCACTTT
>TRBV4-3|few|TRBJ1-2|TRBD1
CASSHRGAGTGSGYTF
TGCGCCAGCAGCCATAGGGGGGCGGGGACAGGTAGTGGCTACACCTTC